A single sample gave rise to the 17 T cell receptor beta chains below, sequenced in a study of T cells in Graves' hyperthyroidism and ophthalmopathy. Amplification targeted TCR beta CDR3 regions from RNA transcripts. The TCR CDR3 was amplified in a first-round RT-PCR using the HTBI primer set. TCRdb independently ran MiXCR on the multiplex PCR reads; one entry per CDR3 protein. This table holds 93,000 or so distinct CDR3 sequences, roughly 50% found once. The material sequenced was blood. These receptors were obtained from a man in his forties with Graves' hyperthyroidism.

This clonotype has ten or more counts. The V call is TRBV25-1, the J call TRBJ2-5; D ambiguous. The CDR3 sequence is 11 residues long. Germline V CDR1 and CDR2: MGHDK, SYGVNS. Trimming took off 3 bases at V and 4 bases at J, with 3 bases between the two ends. For the CDR3, the DNA is TGTGCCAGCAGTGATGTAGAGACCCAGTACTTC. It translates to CASSDVETQYF. Drawing the rest from reference TRBV25-1 and TRBJ2-5, the complete variable domain is EADIYQTPRYLVIGTGKKITLECSQTMGHDKMYWYQQDPGMELHLIHYSYGVNSTEKGDLSSESTVSRIRTEHFPLTLESARPSHTSQYLCASSDVETQYFGPGTRLLVL.

This chain connects TRBV7-9 to TRBJ2-1; 12 bases fit TRBD2. V trimming: 5 bases; J trimming: 7 bases; junction bases outside the gene matches: 6. This CDR3 is 15 amino acids long. CDR1 is SEHNR, CDR2 FQNEAQ, per germline (reference sequence). The CDR3 sequence is CASSVGTSGSNEQFF. DNA for the CDR3: TGTGCCAGCAGCGTTGGGACTAGCGGGTCTAATGAGCAGTTCTTC.

There are many counts of this clonotype. V is TRBV7-9 and J is TRBJ1-1; 8 bases are a match to TRBD1. This CDR3 has 16 residues. Losses at the gene ends were 5 bases for V and 0 bases for J; bases not matched to a gene: 8. Germline values: CDR1 SEHNR, CDR2 FQNEAQ (reference sequence). The CDR3 region is CASSPWTGTMNTEAFF. The CDR3 DNA sequence: TGTGCCAGCAGCCCTTGGACAGGGACGATGAACACTGAAGCTTTCTTT.

This clonotype appeared many times. This sequence joins TRBV5-1 and TRBJ1-4; 7 nucleotides line up with TRBD1. Germline V gene data show CDR1 as SGHRS and CDR2 as YFSETQ. CDR3 length: 15 amino acids. Trimming removed 4 bases from V and 4 bases from J; junction bases left unmatched: 7. The CDR3 DNA is TGCGCCAGCAGCCCGGACGGGACAGATAATGAAAAACTGTTTTTT. This translates into CASSPDGTDNEKLFF.

This clonotype came up many times. This rearrangement joins TRBV3-1 to TRBJ1-2; 9 bases fit TRBD1. Germline CDR1 reads LGHDT; CDR2 reads YNNKEL (reference sequence). The V gene end was trimmed by 4 bases and the J gene end by 7 bases; junction bases not matched to a gene: 4. CDR3 size: 13 residues. This CDR3 is CASSPTGGGGYTF. For the CDR3, the DNA is TGTGCCAGCAGCCCGACAGGGGGTGGTGGCTACACCTTC.

This clonotype showed up many times. The genes are TRBV7-9 and TRBJ1-1; maybe TRBD1 (5 bases). Germline V CDR1 and CDR2: SEHNR, FQNEAQ (reference sequence). V lost 5 bases and J lost 6, with 16 bases in between. The CDR3 totals 14 residues. The CDR3 sequence: CASSPKQGKAEAFF. In DNA form, the CDR3 reads TGTGCCAGCAGCCCCAAGCAGGGAAAGGCTGAAGCTTTCTTT.

This chain joins TRBV5-6 and TRBJ2-3; D unresolved. Germline CDR1 SGHDT, CDR2 YYEEEE. The CDR3 runs to 17 residues. Trimming removed 4 bases from V and 6 bases from J, with 24 bases in between. Here the CDR3 reads CASSALNLFGGMDTQYF. CDR3 nucleotides: TGTGCCAGCAGCGCCTTAAACCTTTTTGGTGGGATGGATACGCAGTATTTT.

The chain recombines TRBV18 with TRBJ1-3; maybe TRBD1 (5 bases). Trimming stripped 0 bases from V and 0 bases from J, with 18 bases between. The germline V gene has CDR1 KGHSH and CDR2 LQKENI. This CDR3 comprises 19 residues. In nucleotides, the CDR3 is TGTGCCAGCTCACCACCTCTGGGACGGAGTCCTCCCTCTGGAAACACCATATATTTT. It codes for CASSPPLGRSPPSGNTIYF.

The V call is TRBV20-1, the J call TRBJ2-5; D may correspond to TRBD1 or TRBD2 (5 bases each). Per germline, CDR1 DFQATT and CDR2 SNEGSKA (reference sequence). Trimming pared 1 base from V and 5 bases from J, leaving 14 bases between. CDR3 length equals 14 residues. The CDR3 sequence is CSARVGAGRETQYF. CDR3 nucleotide sequence: TGCAGTGCTAGAGTAGGGGCGGGCCGGGAGACCCAGTACTTC.

This clonotype was counted at least ten times. The chain uses TRBV4-1 and TRBJ2-7, with TRBD1 identical over 7 bases. This CDR3 is 16 amino acids long. CDR1 and CDR2 (germline): MGHRA, YSYEKL. V lost 2 bases to trimming and J lost 2 bases; unmatched junction nucleotides: 9. The CDR3 region is CASSQIPGTATYEQYF. The CDR3 DNA reads TGCGCCAGCAGCCAAATTCCCGGGACAGCCACCTACGAGCAGTACTTC.

The rearrangement joins TRBV7-6 to TRBJ1-1; the D gene is possibly TRBD1 (6 bases). Germline-derived CDR1 and CDR2 are SGHVS and FNYEAQ. The CDR3 length is 14 residues. Trimming stripped 4 bases from V and 5 bases from J, with 14 bases between. CDR3 sequence reads: CASSSWTARTEAFF. CDR3 nucleotides: TGTGCCAGCAGCTCCTGGACAGCGAGGACTGAAGCTTTCTTT.

Turning to this clonotype: No conserved phenylalanine or tryptophan ends this CDR3, so it is likely a read error. It is unclear where the CDR3 begins or ends on the DNA, so no DNA is shown, and the CDR3 is as TCRdb lists it. The gene calls are TRBV9 and TRBJ1-6. From germline, CDR1 is SGDLS and CDR2 YYNGEE. The CDR3 has 9 residues if both end residues are counted. This CDR3 is CAGSVGLAG.

The table lists this clonotype with many counts. The rearrangement uses TRBV2 and TRBJ2-3; D possibly uses TRBD1 or TRBD2 (5 bases each). The V end lost 9 bases, the J end lost 0 bases, and 16 bases lay between the germline ends. This CDR3 region has 15 residues. Germline V CDR1 and CDR2: SNHLY, FYNNEI. CDR3 amino acids: CASYGDQRSTDTQYF. The DNA for the CDR3 is TGTGCCAGTTACGGGGACCAACGAAGCACAGATACGCAGTATTTT.

The rearrangement uses TRBV2 and TRBJ1-6; D ambiguous. Germline V CDR1 and CDR2: SNHLY, FYNNEI. The CDR3 extends over 15 amino acids. Trimming stripped 4 bases from V and 7 bases from J, with 14 bases between. This chain's CDR3 is CASSVQRTLNSPLHF. The CDR3 coding sequence is TGTGCCAGCAGTGTCCAGCGGACCTTGAATTCACCCCTCCACTTT. Complete variable domain (other parts from reference TRBV2 and TRBJ1-6): EPEVTQTPSHQVTQMGQEVILRCVPISNHLYFYWYRQILGQKVEFLVSFYNNEISEKSEIFDDQFSVERPDGSNFTLKIRSTKLEDSAMYFCASSVQRTLNSPLHFGNGTRLTVT.

In its sample, this clonotype was seen many times. This chain connects TRBV7-2 to TRBJ1-2; D not resolved. The CDR3 covers 12 residues. The V gene's germline CDR1 is SGHTA and CDR2 FQGNSA. The V and J ends lost 2 bases and 1 base respectively, with 2 bases between them. Here the CDR3 DNA reads TGTGCCAGCAGCTTAAGTAACTATGGCTACACCTTC. Protein product: CASSLSNYGYTF. Full variable domain (rest looked up from reference TRBV7-2 and TRBJ1-2): GAGVSQSPSNKVTEKGKDVELRCDPISGHTALYWYRQSLGQGLEFLIYFQGNSAPDKSGLPSDRFSAERTGGSVSTLTIQRTQQEDSAVYLCASSLSNYGYTFGSGTRLTVV.

The table lists this clonotype with many counts. This chain joins TRBV19 and TRBJ2-2, with unresolved D. Between the trimmed V and J ends, which lost 4 bases and 0 bases, there was a span of 6 bases. This CDR3 is 14 amino acids long. Germline CDR1 reads LNHDA; CDR2 reads SQIVND (reference sequence). The CDR3 coding sequence is TGTGCCAGTAGTAGGACGGCGAACACCGGGGAGCTGTTTTTT. It yields the protein CASSRTANTGELFF. Using reference TRBV19 and TRBJ2-2 for the parts outside the CDR3, the full variable domain is DGGITQSPKYLFRKEGQNVTLSCEQNLNHDAMYWYRQDPGQGLRLIYYSQIVNDFQKGDIAEGYSVSREKKESFPLTVTSAQKNPTAFYLCASSRTANTGELFFGEGSRLTVL.

This clonotype came up many times. The chain recombines TRBV12-3 or TRBV12-4 with TRBJ2-1; 12 bases line up with TRBD2. The CDR3 has 15 residues. J gave up 7 bases and V 1 base, and 2 bases lay outside the gene matches. CDR3 sequence: CASSLGLAGGNEQFF. For the CDR3, the DNA is TGTGCCAGCAGTTTAGGTCTAGCGGGGGGGAATGAGCAGTTCTTC.